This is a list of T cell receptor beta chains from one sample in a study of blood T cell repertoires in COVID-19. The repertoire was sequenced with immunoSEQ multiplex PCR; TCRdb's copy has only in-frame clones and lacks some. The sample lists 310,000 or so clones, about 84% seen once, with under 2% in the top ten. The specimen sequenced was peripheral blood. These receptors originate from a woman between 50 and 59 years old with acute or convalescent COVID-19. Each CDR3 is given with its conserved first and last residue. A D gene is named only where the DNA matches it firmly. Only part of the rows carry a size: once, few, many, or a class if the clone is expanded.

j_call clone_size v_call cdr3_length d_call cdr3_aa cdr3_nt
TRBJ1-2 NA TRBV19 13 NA CASSPDNSYRYTF TGTGCCAGTTCTCCCGATAACTCCTATCGCTACACCTTC
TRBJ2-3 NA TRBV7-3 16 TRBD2 CASSLLAGVQLDTQYF TGTGCCAGCAGCTTACTAGCGGGAGTGCAATTAGATACGCAGTATTTT
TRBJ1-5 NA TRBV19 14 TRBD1 CASSGTGGNQPQHF TGTGCCAGTAGCGGGACAGGCGGAAATCAGCCCCAGCATTTT
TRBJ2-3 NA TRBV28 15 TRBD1 CASSITGVVTDTQYF TGTGCCAGCAGTATAACAGGGGTAGTAACAGATACGCAGTATTTT
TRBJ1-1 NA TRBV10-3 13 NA CAISGQMNTEAFF TGTGCCATCAGTGGACAGATGAACACTGAAGCTTTCTTT
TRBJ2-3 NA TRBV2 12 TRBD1 CASSGDSDTQYF TGTGCCAGCAGCGGGGACAGCGATACGCAGTATTTT
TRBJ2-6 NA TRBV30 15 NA CAWNRQVAGANVLTF TGTGCCTGGAACCGACAGGTTGCTGGGGCCAACGTCCTGACTTTC
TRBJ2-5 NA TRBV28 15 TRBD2 CASSSQLALQETQYF TGTGCCAGCAGTTCCCAACTAGCGTTGCAAGAGACCCAGTACTTC
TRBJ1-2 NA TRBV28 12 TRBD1 CASSGQGIGYTF TGTGCCAGCAGTGGACAGGGGATCGGCTACACCTTC
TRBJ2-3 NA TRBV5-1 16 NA CASSWATRGSTDTQYF TGCGCCAGCAGCTGGGCGACTAGAGGGAGCACAGATACGCAGTATTTT
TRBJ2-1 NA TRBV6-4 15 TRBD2 CASSEAGARYNEQFF TGTGCCAGCAGTGAAGCGGGAGCTCGATACAATGAGCAGTTCTTC
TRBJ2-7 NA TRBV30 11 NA CAWSVQGTTYF TGTGCCTGGAGTGTACAGGGCACCACGTACTTC
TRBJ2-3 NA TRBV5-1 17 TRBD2 CASSLSTSGGFTDTQYF TGCGCCAGCAGCTTGAGTACTAGCGGGGGTTTCACAGATACGCAGTATTTT
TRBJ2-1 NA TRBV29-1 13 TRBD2 CSVASGTYNEQFF TGCAGCGTGGCTAGCGGGACCTACAATGAGCAGTTCTTC
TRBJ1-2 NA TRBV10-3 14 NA CAISESRPPGGYTF TGTGCCATCAGTGAGTCTAGACCCCCAGGGGGCTACACCTTC
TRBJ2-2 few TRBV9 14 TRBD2 CASSVGGSAGELFF TGTGCCAGCAGCGTAGGCGGGAGTGCCGGGGAGCTGTTTTTT
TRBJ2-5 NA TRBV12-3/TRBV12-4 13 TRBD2 CASTLLATETQYF TGTGCCAGCACCCTACTAGCGACAGAGACCCAGTACTTC
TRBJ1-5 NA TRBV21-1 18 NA CASSKYGEGGESNQPQHF TGTGCCAGCAGCAAATATGGGGAAGGGGGCGAAAGCAATCAGCCCCAGCATTTT
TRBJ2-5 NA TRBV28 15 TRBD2 CASSLSPGLVGTQYF TGTGCCAGCAGTTTATCCCCTGGACTAGTTGGGACCCAGTACTTC
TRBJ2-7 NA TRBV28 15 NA CASSFSPAGTYEQYF TGTGCCAGCAGTTTTAGCCCCGCTGGTACCTACGAGCAGTACTTC
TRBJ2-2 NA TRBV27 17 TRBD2 CASSTPSSGRYTGELFF TGTGCCAGCAGTACCCCTTCAAGCGGGAGATACACCGGGGAGCTGTTTTTT
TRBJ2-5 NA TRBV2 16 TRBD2 CASSEALSGGSETQYF TGTGCCAGCAGTGAAGCGCTTTCGGGGGGATCAGAGACCCAGTACTTC
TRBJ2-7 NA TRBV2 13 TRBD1 CASSGTGAYEQYF TGTGCCAGCAGCGGGACAGGGGCCTACGAGCAGTACTTC
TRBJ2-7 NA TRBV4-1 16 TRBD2 CASSQASGVSTGEQYF TGCGCCAGCAGCCAAGCTAGCGGAGTCAGCACGGGCGAGCAGTACTTC
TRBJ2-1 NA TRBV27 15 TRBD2 CASKASGTPYNEQFF TGTGCCAGCAAAGCTAGCGGGACTCCCTACAATGAGCAGTTCTTC
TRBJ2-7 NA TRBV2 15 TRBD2 CASSDAGLAAYEQYF TGTGCCAGCAGTGATGCGGGACTAGCGGCCTACGAGCAGTACTTC
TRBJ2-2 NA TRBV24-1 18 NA CATSDFQGTAIDTGELFF TGTGCCACCAGTGATTTCCAGGGTACGGCTATTGACACCGGGGAGCTGTTTTTT
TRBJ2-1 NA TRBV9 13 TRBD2 CASSQLAGDEQFF TGTGCCAGCTCCCAACTAGCGGGAGATGAGCAGTTCTTC
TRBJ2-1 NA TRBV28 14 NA CASSLLARDNEQFF TGTGCCAGCAGTTTACTAGCGCGAGACAATGAGCAGTTCTTC
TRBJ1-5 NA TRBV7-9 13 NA CASSPRENQPQHF TGTGCCAGCAGCCCACGCGAAAATCAGCCCCAGCATTTT
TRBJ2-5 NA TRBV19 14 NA CASSILTSPRAQYF TGTGCCAGTAGTATTCTCACTAGCCCTCGGGCCCAGTACTTC
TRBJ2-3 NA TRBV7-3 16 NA CASSFANSGPWDTQYF TGTGCCAGCAGCTTCGCGAATAGCGGCCCCTGGGATACGCAGTATTTT
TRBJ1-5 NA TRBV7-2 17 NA CASSPRGGPYSNQPQHF TGTGCCAGCAGCCCCCGGGGGGGACCGTATAGCAATCAGCCCCAGCATTTT
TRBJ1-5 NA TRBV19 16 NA CASSIDSGTSAGPQHF TGTGCCAGTAGTATAGATTCCGGGACCTCAGCGGGGCCCCAGCATTTT
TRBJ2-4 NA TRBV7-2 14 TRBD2 CASSLGGGGDIQYF TGTGCCAGCAGCTTAGGGGGCGGGGGTGACATTCAGTACTTC
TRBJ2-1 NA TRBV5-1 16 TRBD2 CASSLETSGRGYEQFF TGCGCCAGCAGCTTGGAGACTAGCGGGAGGGGATATGAGCAGTTCTTC
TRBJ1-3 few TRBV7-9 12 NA CASSLAGNTIYF TGTGCCAGCAGCCTCGCTGGAAACACCATATATTTT
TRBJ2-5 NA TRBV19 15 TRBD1 CASSIDRGYQETQYF TGTGCCAGTAGTATAGACAGGGGGTACCAAGAGACCCAGTACTTC
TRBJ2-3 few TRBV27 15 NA CASSLSFSPPGGQYF TGTGCCAGCAGCTTAAGTTTCTCCCCCCCCGGCGGGCAGTATTTT
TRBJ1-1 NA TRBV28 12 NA CASSLLSVEAFF TGTGCCAGCAGTTTGCTGTCAGTTGAAGCTTTCTTT
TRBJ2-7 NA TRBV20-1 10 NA CSASHPGEYF TGCAGTGCTAGCCACCCAGGGGAGTACTTC
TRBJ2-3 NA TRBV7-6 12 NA CASSPRRDTQYF TGTGCCAGCAGCCCCAGGCGAGATACGCAGTATTTT
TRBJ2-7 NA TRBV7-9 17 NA CASSRSVGGFSSYEQYF TGTGCCAGCAGCCGATCGGTAGGGGGTTTTAGCTCCTACGAGCAGTACTTC
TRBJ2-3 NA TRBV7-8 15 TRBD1 CASSLTGGARDTQYF TGTGCCAGCAGCTTAACAGGGGGCGCGAGAGATACGCAGTATTTT
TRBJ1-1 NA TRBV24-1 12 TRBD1 CATSQGGTEAFF TGTGCCACCAGCCAGGGGGGCACTGAAGCTTTCTTT
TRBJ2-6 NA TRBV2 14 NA CAGRERAGANVLTF TGTGCCGGAAGGGAGAGGGCTGGGGCCAACGTCCTGACTTTC
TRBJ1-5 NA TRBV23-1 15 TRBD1 CASNKTGGDFQPQHF TGCGCCAGCAACAAAACAGGGGGCGATTTTCAGCCCCAGCATTTT
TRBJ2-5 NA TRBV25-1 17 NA CASSPVGLLPGWETQYF TGTGCCAGCAGCCCGGTAGGACTGCTGCCGGGGTGGGAGACCCAGTACTTC
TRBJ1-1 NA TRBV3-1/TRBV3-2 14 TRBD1 CASSPARGRTEAFF TGTGCCAGCAGCCCCGCGAGGGGGCGGACTGAAGCTTTCTTT